Described below is a single T cell receptor (beta chain) sequence and its context. Which antigen it targets is not known. No much larger clone is present one base from it, and per-base qualities are unavailable. These data come from a study of blood T cell repertoires in COVID-19 (dated by TCRdb to 2020 to 2022). Background on the whole study: Samples from collaborators originated in the United States, Italy and Spain and spanned both the acute and convalescent phases of COVID-19. The material from the prospective study consisted of cDNA or gDNA derived from T cells, B-cell-depleted T cells, or PBMCs. The dataset comprised deeply sampled blood TCRbeta repertoires from subjects exposed to, actively infected with, or recovered from COVID-19. The repertoires were released in a freely available public database meant as a resource for research on the immune response to SARS-CoV-2. Samples were obtained from the ongoing ImmuneRACE study (first 160 participants) and from over 1,000 subjects provided by 6 global collaborators. Nearly every sample came with metadata listing a de-identified subject ID, COVID-19 status, age in years and sex. Where available, HLA class I and class II types were taken from metadata supplied by the sample provider and were not determined by assay-based typing.

For CDR1 and CDR2, the germline V gene lists MDHEN and SYDVKM. The V and J ends are trimmed by 6 bases and 4 bases, leaving 19 bases between them. Measured from the cysteine to the phenylalanine, the CDR3 is 16 residues long. Just CDR3 DNA is preserved here, 48 bases in frame from base 1. Participants in the prospective study were enrolled through a virtual design, were aged 18 to 89 years, and lived in 24 United States geographic areas. In the prospective study, cohorts were assigned on the basis of participant-reported clinical history obtained from a screening survey and a study questionnaire. ImmuneRACE Cohort 3 recovered participants were defined by two consecutive negative NP/OP PCR tests, healthcare professional clearance, or symptom resolution. In the prospective study, whole blood, serum and a nasopharyngeal or oropharyngeal swab were collected from each participant by mobile phlebotomists. Prospective study participants could optionally give additional blood draws and questionnaires over an approximately 2-month period. Before DNA extraction, prospective study blood samples were shipped either frozen or at room temperature.

Beyond this particular receptor, the publication reports: Clinical and demographic metadata were provided uncurated, with the amount varying by source and participant.

The immunoSEQ Assay, a bias-controlled multiplex PCR, was used to amplify TCRbeta CDR3 regions from genomic DNA. Under the source paper's analysis protocol: The number of nucleated cells in each sample was estimated by amplification of reference gene primers within the assay. To quantify the absolute abundance of each unique TCRbeta CDR3 rearrangement, sequence reads were collapsed and filtered. For each sample, productive Simpson clonality was calculated as the square root of Simpson's diversity index across productive rearrangements. TCRdb took over this immuneACCESS table, retaining in-frame rearrangements with V and J assigned. Such tables are incomplete; in checked studies, under half of the missing clones stem from an unresolved V gene, and the remainder is unexplained. V, J and clone size are taken as reported in that table, and D and trimming were inferred from the DNA itself. This sample is represented by more than 250,000 clones; 80% to 95% of them were singletons. 15% to 20% of the sample lies in the top ten.

The clonotype was recovered from a woman in her thirties who had recovered from COVID-19. The V and J genes are TRBV28 and TRBJ1-5, and perhaps TRBD1 as D gene, on 6 matching bases. Sequencing was done on a sample of PBMCs or T cells enriched from blood (not recorded which). The CDR3 region has the sequence CASRAGYRVGNQPQHF. The sequenced DNA is TGTGCCAGCAGGGCCGGTTACAGGGTTGGAAATCAGCCCCAGCATTTT.